The next 20 T cell receptor beta chains were all read from a single sample in a study of graft-versus-host responses after intestinal transplantation. The assay was immunoSEQ multiplex PCR, and TCRdb's table has in-frame clones only and misses some. The sample has more than 85,000 clones; around 84% are singletons. These receptors' antigens are unknown. The sequencing used unstimulated CD4+ T cells sorted from spleen or lymph node cells, collected before intestinal transplant. These receptor sequences come from a human donor who received an intestinal transplant.

This chain joins TRBV18 and TRBJ1-1; D is undetermined. CDR1 KGHSH and CDR2 LQKENI come from the germline V gene. The CDR3 runs 16 residues. The V end lost 4 bases, the J end lost 2 bases, and 17 bases lay between the germline ends. The CDR3 region is CASSQTGTQANTEAFF. The CDR3 nucleotides read TGTGCCAGCTCACAAACGGGTACTCAAGCCAACACTGAAGCTTTCTTT.

The chain couples TRBV11-3 to TRBJ2-7; D is possibly TRBD1 (8 bases). Germline V CDR1 and CDR2: SGHNT, YENEEA. The CDR3 totals 14 residues. V dropped 5 bases and J dropped 6 bases, with 17 bases sitting between them. The CDR3 DNA reads TGTGCCAGCAGCCCGGTGACAGGGGAGGGCGAGCAGTACTTC. It specifies CASSPVTGEGEQYF.

The J gene is TRBJ2-7, the V gene TRBV5-4, with 7 bases fitting TRBD2. The CDR3 has 13 residues. Germline CDR1 reads SGHNT; CDR2 reads YYREEE (reference sequence). With V trimmed by 1 base and J by 5 bases, 3 bases remained unmatched. The CDR3 nucleotides are TGTGCCAGCAGCTTGACGGGAGGAAACGAGCAGTACTTC. It specifies CASSLTGGNEQYF.

The rearrangement uses TRBV4-2 and TRBJ2-1; D is perhaps TRBD2 (6 bases). V was trimmed by 1 base and J by 7 bases, leaving 11 bases between them. CDR1 LGHNA and CDR2 YNFKEQ come from the germline V gene. The CDR3 is 14 amino acids. In DNA form, the CDR3 reads TGTGCCAGCAGCCAAGTAGGGGACTTAAATGAGCAGTTCTTC. As protein: CASSQVGDLNEQFF.

The chain is built from TRBV5-1 and TRBJ1-1, with 10 bases fitting TRBD1. The CDR3 sequence is 14 residues long. Germline trimming cut 4 bases from V and 7 bases from J; bases unmatched to any gene: 7. Germline CDR1 is SGHRS and CDR2 is YFSETQ. Here the CDR3 DNA reads TGCGCCAGCAGCACCTCGACAGGGGGCATTGAAGCTTTCTTT. Translated, it gives CASSTSTGGIEAFF.

The genes are TRBV2 and TRBJ2-1; the match to TRBD2 covers 11 bases. The CDR3 runs to 15 residues. The J segment lost 6 bases and the V segment lost 3 bases, leaving 4 bases of the junction unmatched. Germline V CDR1 and CDR2: SNHLY, FYNNEI. The CDR3 sequence is CASSEASGGTNEQFF. In DNA form, the CDR3 reads TGTGCCAGCAGTGAGGCTAGCGGGGGGACCAATGAGCAGTTCTTC. The whole variable domain, remainder taken from reference TRBV2 and TRBJ2-1, is EPEVTQTPSHQVTQMGQEVILRCVPISNHLYFYWYRQILGQKVEFLVSFYNNEISEKSEIFDDQFSVERPDGSNFTLKIRSTKLEDSAMYFCASSEASGGTNEQFFGPGTRLTVL.

The chain is built from TRBV2 and TRBJ2-7; a possible D gene is TRBD2 (7 bases). V gave up 1 base and J gave up 6 bases, with 13 bases separating them. The CDR3 has 14 residues. Germline V gives CDR1 SNHLY, CDR2 FYNNEI. The CDR3 here is CASSEDGGAGEQYF. The CDR3, as DNA: TGTGCCAGCAGTGAAGATGGGGGGGCAGGCGAGCAGTACTTC. Based on the CDR3 plus reference TRBV2 and TRBJ2-7, the full variable domain is EPEVTQTPSHQVTQMGQEVILRCVPISNHLYFYWYRQILGQKVEFLVSFYNNEISEKSEIFDDQFSVERPDGSNFTLKIRSTKLEDSAMYFCASSEDGGAGEQYFGPGTRLTVT.

The rearrangement links TRBV7-9 to TRBJ1-1, with unresolved D. Germline V CDR1 and CDR2: SEHNR, FQNEAQ (reference sequence). Trimming removed 4 bases from V and 1 base from J, with 13 bases in between. CDR3 size: 15 residues. The CDR3 protein is CASSYDRGSNTEAFF. In nucleotides, the CDR3 is TGTGCCAGCAGCTACGACCGGGGTTCGAACACTGAAGCTTTCTTT.

CDR3 nucleotide sequence: TGTGCCAGCAGCTTCGGACAGGGGGCAACTAATGAAAAACTGTTTTTT. Translation: CASSFGQGATNEKLFF. The chain combines TRBV11-2 with TRBJ1-4; TRBD1 agrees at 10 bases. The junction had 1 base not matched to a gene; V was cut back by 3 bases and J by 0 bases. Germline lookup yields CDR1 SGHAT and CDR2 FQNNGV. This CDR3 contains 16 residues.

A single count supports this clone. The chain links TRBV5-6 to TRBJ2-7, with D perhaps matching TRBD2 (5 bases). Germline V gives CDR1 SGHDT, CDR2 YYEEEE. Trimming shortened V by 1 base and J by 4 bases, and 9 bases separated the two germline ends. The CDR3 consists of 13 residues. CDR3 coding DNA: TGTGCCAGCAGCTTGCTGCGGGTTTACGAGCAGTACTTC. It yields the protein CASSLLRVYEQYF.

The chain is built from TRBV2 and TRBJ2-5, with 9 bases that match TRBD2. V lost 6 bases to trimming and J lost 5 bases; unmatched junction nucleotides: 4. The CDR3 extends over 13 amino acids. CDR1 is SNHLY and CDR2 is FYNNEI in the germline V gene. DNA of the CDR3: TGTGCCAGCAGCCTAGCGGGAATCGAGACCCAGTACTTC. Translation gives CASSLAGIETQYF.

This clone was picked up a small number of times. The chain carries TRBV6-1 and TRBJ1-1; 8 bases fit TRBD1. Per germline, CDR1 MNHNS and CDR2 SASEGT. The CDR3 runs 14 residues. V trimming: 4 bases; J trimming: 7 bases; junction bases outside the gene matches: 8. CDR3 DNA: TGTGCCAGCAGTGGACGGGACAGGTCTTTTGAAGCTTTCTTT. Its translation: CASSGRDRSFEAFF.

This clone was counted only a few times. The J gene is TRBJ1-1, the V gene TRBV28; possible D gene TRBD1, 6 bases. Trimming shortened V by 4 bases and J by 6 bases, and 12 bases separated the two germline ends. The CDR3 has 13 amino acids. In germline, CDR1 is MDHEN, CDR2 SYDVKM. The CDR3 loop reads CASSYRVGAEAFF. CDR3 nucleotides: TGTGCCAGCAGTTACAGGGTAGGAGCTGAAGCTTTCTTT.

The chain employs TRBV7-8 and TRBJ2-5, with a weak D call TRBD1 (6 bases). This CDR3 spans 15 amino acids. CDR1 is SGHVS, CDR2 FQNEAQ, per germline. Trimming removed 5 bases at V and 2 bases at J, with 15 bases between. The CDR3 DNA sequence: TGTGCCAGCAGCCCTTGGGGGCGGCCACAAGAGACCCAGTACTTC. Protein product: CASSPWGRPQETQYF.

The V gene is TRBV4-2, the J gene TRBJ2-5, with D tentatively TRBD2 (6 bases). Germline lookup yields CDR1 LGHNA and CDR2 YNFKEQ. This CDR3 is 14 amino acids long. The V end lost 2 bases, the J end lost 4 bases, and 11 bases lay between the germline ends. The CDR3 DNA reads as TGTGCCAGCAGCCAACCCGGGGGACGAGAGACCCAGTACTTC. It codes for CASSQPGGRETQYF.

The genes are TRBV7-8 and TRBJ1-1, with D uncertain. The CDR3 loop spans 14 amino acids. The V end was cut by 1 base, the J end by 1 base, with 7 bases between. Germline assignment: CDR1 SGHVS and CDR2 FQNEAQ. The CDR3 DNA reads as TGTGCCAGCAGCTTAGGTTTCAAGAACACTGAAGCTTTCTTT. It encodes CASSLGFKNTEAFF.

The chain uses TRBV18 and TRBJ1-1, with 8 positions matching TRBD1. Trimming removed 3 bases from V and 7 bases from J; junction bases left unmatched: 7. The CDR3 covers 14 residues. Germline CDR1 is KGHSH and CDR2 is LQKENI. CDR3 amino acids: CASSPGRGQFEAFF. The CDR3 nucleotides read TGTGCCAGCTCACCGGGCAGGGGGCAGTTTGAAGCTTTCTTT.

V is TRBV6-4 and J is TRBJ1-5; TRBD1 is a possible D gene (5 bases). Germline V gene sequence: CDR1 MRHNA, CDR2 SNTAGT. The CDR3 sequence is 16 residues long. The V gene lost 6 bases and the J gene lost 5 bases, with 20 bases spanning the gap. The CDR3 loop reads CASSGPIGGDYQPQHF. The CDR3 region has the DNA TGTGCCAGCAGCGGCCCCATTGGGGGGGATTATCAGCCCCAGCATTTT.

This chain joins TRBV9 and TRBJ2-5; a weak D match, TRBD2 (5 bases). Trimming took off 3 bases at V and 7 bases at J, with 16 bases between the two ends. Germline V lookup: CDR1 SGDLS, CDR2 YYNGEE. CDR3 length equals 14 residues. CDR3 protein: CASSAQSRAGTQYF. The DNA for the CDR3 is TGTGCCAGCAGCGCCCAAAGCCGGGCGGGGACCCAGTACTTC.

The chain uses TRBV23-1 and TRBJ2-1; TRBD2 matches 8 bases. TRBV23-1 has ORF status, its function being uncertain. Germline trimming cut 0 bases from V and 4 bases from J; bases unmatched to any gene: 8. The length of the CDR3 is 17 residues. The CDR3 nucleotides read TGCGCCAGCAGTCAATCGACGGCTAGCGGGCAATACAATGAGCAGTTCTTC. This codes for CASSQSTASGQYNEQFF.